This passage covers 23 T cell receptor beta chains from one sample sequenced in a study of T-cell reconstitution after alpha-beta-depleted transplantation in children. Unique molecular identifiers tagged the TCRbeta library. MiXCR was run by TCRdb on the PCR reads, yielding one entry per CDR3 protein. There are hundreds of thousands of distinct CDR3 sequences in the sample; under 25% occur only once, and roughly 13% lies in the top ten. Material: PBMCs, mostly from graft donor cells, obtained 360 days after TCRalphabeta/CD19-depleted stem cell transplant. Receptors originate from a boy under three years old who had a stem cell transplant for acute myeloid leukemia, so the T cells may come from the graft donor.

This chain joins TRBV18 and TRBJ2-3; 7 bases are shared with TRBD1. V lost 5 bases to trimming and J lost 2 bases; unmatched junction nucleotides: 10. Germline assignment: CDR1 KGHSH and CDR2 LQKENI. This CDR3 comprises 16 residues. Written as DNA, the CDR3 is TGTGCCAGCTCATTCCGGGACAGCCTCCTCACAGATACGCAGTATTTT. Translating it yields CASSFRDSLLTDTQYF.

In this sample, this clonotype turned up a few times. The chain is built from TRBV5-4 and TRBJ2-5; D is uncertain. There are 13 residues in the CDR3. The V gene lost 6 bases and the J gene lost 1 base, with 10 bases spanning the gap. Germline V gene sequence: CDR1 SGHNT, CDR2 YYREEE (reference sequence). The CDR3 coding sequence is TGTGCCAGCACCGCAGTTGGCCAAGAGACCCAGTACTTC. This codes for CASTAVGQETQYF.

This clonotype has a handful of counts. This chain links TRBV6-1 with TRBJ1-1; the D gene is possibly TRBD1 (5 bases). CDR1 MNHNS and CDR2 SASEGT come from the germline V gene. There are 14 residues in the CDR3. V lost 5 bases and J 4 bases, leaving 14 bases between the germline ends. The CDR3 sequence: CASSRDARVTEAFF. CDR3 coding DNA: TGTGCCAGCAGTAGGGACGCCCGAGTCACTGAAGCTTTCTTT.

In DNA, the CDR3 is TGTGCCAGCTCACGACTCCGGGACCCGAAGGGCGGGGAGCTGTTTTTT. Protein product: CASSRLRDPKGGELFF. This chain connects TRBV18 to TRBJ2-2; the D gene could be TRBD1 or TRBD2 (5 bases each). The ends were cut back, 4 bases at V and 7 bases at J, with 19 bases in the middle. This CDR3 comprises 16 residues. CDR1 and CDR2 from the germline V gene are KGHSH and LQKENI.

This clonotype was observed at least ten times. The rearrangement joins TRBV20-1 to TRBJ2-1, with 7 bases fitting TRBD2. The CDR3 runs to 14 residues. The V and J ends lost 3 bases and 1 base, in that order; junction bases with no gene match: 3. CDR1 is DFQATT and CDR2 is SNEGSKA in the germline V gene (reference sequence). The CDR3 region has the DNA TGCAGTGCTAGGCCAGCGGGGTCCTACAATGAGCAGTTCTTC. This gives the protein CSARPAGSYNEQFF.

The sample holds many counts of this clonotype. This rearrangement joins TRBV20-1 to TRBJ2-6; no firm D call. CDR1 and CDR2 from the germline V gene are DFQATT and SNEGSKA (reference sequence). There are 18 residues in the CDR3. Trimming stripped 1 base from V and 0 bases from J, with 16 bases between. CDR3 sequence reads: CSARVFPTPRSGANVLTF. In DNA form, the CDR3 reads TGCAGTGCTAGAGTATTCCCCACTCCTCGCTCTGGGGCCAACGTCCTGACTTTC.

The chain combines TRBV10-2 with TRBJ2-7, with 11 positions matching TRBD1. The CDR3 contains 15 residues. V dropped 7 bases and J dropped 5; count of bases not matched to a gene: 10. Germline assignment: CDR1 WSHSY and CDR2 SAAADI. The CDR3: CASTQRDRGSDEQYF. CDR3 sequence (DNA): TGCGCCAGCACCCAACGGGACAGGGGGAGCGACGAGCAGTACTTC.

The V call is TRBV7-3, the J call TRBJ2-2; D unresolved. Trimming shortened V by 2 bases and J by 6 bases, and 7 bases separated the two germline ends. Germline V lookup: CDR1 SGHTA, CDR2 FQGTGA. This CDR3 is 13 amino acids long. Written as DNA, the CDR3 is TGTGCCAGCAGCTTATCCCAGGCCGGGGAGCTGTTTTTT. It is translated as CASSLSQAGELFF.

The chain links TRBV9 to TRBJ2-7; D is ambiguous. The CDR3 length is 13 residues. Trimming pared 3 bases from V and 5 bases from J, leaving 12 bases between. Germline CDR1 reads SGDLS; CDR2 reads YYNGEE. The CDR3 spells CASSGHPSDEQYF. CDR3 nucleotide sequence: TGTGCCAGCAGCGGCCACCCGTCGGACGAGCAGTACTTC. The whole variable domain, remainder taken from reference TRBV9 and TRBJ2-7, is DSGVTQTPKHLITATGQRVTLRCSPRSGDLSVYWYQQSLDQGLQFLIQYYNGEERAKGNILERFSAQQFPDLHSELNLSSLELGDSALYFCASSGHPSDEQYFGPGTRLTVT.

In this sample, this clonotype turned up a few times. The chain couples TRBV20-1 to TRBJ2-1; TRBD2 matches 9 bases. The V and J ends lost 0 bases and 4 bases, in that order; junction bases with no gene match: 10. This CDR3 region has 17 residues. Germline V CDR1 and CDR2: DFQATT, SNEGSKA (reference sequence). The DNA for the CDR3 is TGCAGTGCTAGAGATCAAGCGGGGGGCCTCTTTTACAATGAGCAGTTCTTC. Amino acid sequence: CSARDQAGGLFYNEQFF.

The chain recombines TRBV11-2 with TRBJ2-1, with no clear D. From germline, CDR1 is SGHAT and CDR2 FQNNGV. The CDR3 runs 12 residues. V lost 1 base, J lost 8 bases, and 6 bases lay in between. The CDR3 DNA is TGTGCCAGCAGCTTAGTCCTCGATGAGCAGTTCTTC. It codes for CASSLVLDEQFF. The whole variable domain, remainder taken from reference TRBV11-2 and TRBJ2-1, is EAGVAQSPRYKIIEKRQSVAFWCNPISGHATLYWYQQILGQGPKLLIQFQNNGVVDDSQLPKDRFSAERLKGVDSTLKIQPAKLEDSAVYLCASSLVLDEQFFGPGTRLTVL.

This clonotype has only a few counts. The chain uses TRBV20-1 and TRBJ2-3, with 8 bases matching TRBD2. The trim removed 1 base at V and 6 bases at J, leaving 9 bases unmatched. Germline loops: CDR1 DFQATT, CDR2 SNEGSKA (reference sequence). CDR3 size: 15 residues. The DNA of the CDR3 is TGCAGTGCTAGAGTCCCTCCGGGGGGGAGGGATACGCAGTATTTT. It specifies CSARVPPGGRDTQYF.

J is TRBJ2-3 and V is TRBV7-2, with 10 bases lining up with TRBD2. CDR3 length: 16 amino acids. The trim removed 5 bases at V and 2 bases at J, leaving 7 bases unmatched. CDR1 is SGHTA, CDR2 FQGNSA, per germline. The CDR3 nucleotides read TGTGCCAGCAGCACGGCTAGCGGGGGCCTCACAGATACGCAGTATTTT. It specifies CASSTASGGLTDTQYF.

This clonotype has just a few counts. This chain joins TRBV15 and TRBJ2-7, with unresolved D. Trimming cost V 3 bases and J 5 bases, with 8 bases left between them. Looked up from germline, CDR1 is LNHNV and CDR2 is YYDKDF (reference sequence). CDR3 length: 12 amino acids. This CDR3 is CATSRDPHEQYF. The CDR3 DNA sequence: TGTGCCACCAGCAGGGATCCCCACGAGCAGTACTTC.

Ten or more counts support this clonotype. The chain joins TRBV15 to TRBJ2-1; either TRBD1 or TRBD2 may supply D (5 bases each). Germline-derived CDR1 and CDR2 are LNHNV and YYDKDF (reference sequence). This CDR3 contains 12 residues. The V end was cut by 4 bases, the J end by 11 bases, with 12 bases between. The CDR3 protein is CATSIYEGKQFF. The CDR3 DNA reads TGTGCCACCAGCATTTATGAGGGGAAGCAGTTCTTC.

As regards this clonotype: Sequence at one end of the junction differs from germline and may be a read error. The rearrangement joins TRBV24-1 to TRBJ1-1; possible D gene TRBD1, 5 bases. The CDR3 consists of 12 residues. Germline-derived CDR1 and CDR2 are KGHDR and SFDVKD. The CDR3 loop is CATSDLRGARPF. In nucleotides, the CDR3 is TGTGCCACCAGTGATTTAAGGGGCGCCAGGCCCTTT.

This clonotype appeared many times. The chain combines TRBV20-1 with TRBJ1-6; 7 nucleotides align to TRBD1. The junction had 9 bases not matched to a gene; V was cut back by 6 bases and J by 4 bases. Per germline, CDR1 DFQATT and CDR2 SNEGSKA (reference sequence). The CDR3 loop spans 15 amino acids. The CDR3 spells CSATTGAPYNSPLHF. CDR3 sequence (DNA): TGCAGTGCCACTACAGGGGCCCCTTATAATTCACCCCTCCACTTT.

A few counts support this clonotype. The chain links TRBV12-3 or TRBV12-4 to TRBJ1-1; possible D gene TRBD1, 6 bases. Trimming removed 5 bases from V and 6 bases from J, with 13 bases in between. This CDR3 is 13 amino acids long. The CDR3 region has the DNA TGTGCCAGCAGTCACAGGGAAACCCCTGAAGCTTTCTTT. Protein sequence: CASSHRETPEAFF.

On this clonotype itself: One base away lies a much larger clone, so this may be a sequencing read error. This chain connects TRBV12-3 or TRBV12-4 to TRBJ1-5; TRBD1 aligns across 7 bases. The CDR3 length is 17 residues. CDR3 amino acids: CANSLPTYRGWNQPQHF. The CDR3 DNA follows: TGTGCCAACAGTCTCCCCACCTACAGGGGTTGGAATCAGCCCCAGCATTTT.

This chain links TRBV6-5 with TRBJ2-7; 8 positions match TRBD1. This CDR3 has 16 residues. Trimming at V came to 6 bases and at J to 3 bases, leaving 13 bases not matched to a gene. Germline CDR1 reads MNHEY; CDR2 reads SVGAGI. In nucleotides, the CDR3 is TGTGCCAGCAGCCCCTCTCCGACAGGGGATCTCTACGAGCAGTACTTC. It translates to CASSPSPTGDLYEQYF.

This clonotype appeared a single time. CDR3 residues: CASSLGVLRDGNQPQHF. Here the CDR3 DNA reads TGTGCCAGCAGCTTAGGGGTCCTGCGCGATGGCAATCAGCCCCAGCATTTT. The chain couples TRBV7-9 to TRBJ1-5; no definite D call. From germline, CDR1 is SEHNR and CDR2 FQNEAQ (reference sequence). Trimming left V 1 base short and J 2 bases short, with 15 bases between. The CDR3 extends over 17 amino acids.

Only a few counts were recorded for this clonotype. V usage is TRBV7-6 and J usage is TRBJ2-7; 10 bases line up with TRBD1. The J segment lost 2 bases and the V segment lost 1 base, leaving 8 bases of the junction unmatched. The CDR3 is 17 residues long. Germline V lookup: CDR1 SGHVS, CDR2 FNYEAQ. Here the CDR3 reads CASSLDGGQGGTYEQYV. DNA for the CDR3: TGTGCCAGCAGCTTAGACGGAGGACAGGGGGGTACCTACGAGCAGTACGTC.

The rearrangement uses TRBV15 and TRBJ1-5; 7 bases map to TRBD1. J lost 3 bases, V lost 5 bases, and 7 bases had no gene match. Looked up from germline, CDR1 is LNHNV and CDR2 is YYDKDF (reference sequence). The CDR3 extends over 15 amino acids. The DNA of the CDR3 is TGTGCCACCAGCGGAGGGACAGACGTCAATCAGCCCCAGCATTTT. Protein sequence: CATSGGTDVNQPQHF.